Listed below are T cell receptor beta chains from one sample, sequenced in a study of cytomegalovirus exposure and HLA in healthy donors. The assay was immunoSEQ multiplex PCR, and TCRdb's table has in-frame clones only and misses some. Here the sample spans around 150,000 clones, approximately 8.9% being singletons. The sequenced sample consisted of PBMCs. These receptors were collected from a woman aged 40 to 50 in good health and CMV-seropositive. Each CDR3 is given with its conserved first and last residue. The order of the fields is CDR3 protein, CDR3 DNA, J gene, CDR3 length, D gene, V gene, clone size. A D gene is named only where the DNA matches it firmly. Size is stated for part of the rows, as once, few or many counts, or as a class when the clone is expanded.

cdr3_aa: CASSEARQGVRETQYF; cdr3_nt: TGTGCCAGCAGTGAAGCAAGACAGGGGGTTCGCGAGACCCAGTACTTC; j_call: TRBJ2-5; cdr3_length: 16; d_call: TRBD1; v_call: TRBV2; clone_size: NA
cdr3_aa: CASSLSGTDGNSPLHF; cdr3_nt: TGCGCCAGCAGCTTGAGTGGGACAGATGGTAATTCACCCCTCCACTTT; j_call: TRBJ1-6; cdr3_length: 16; d_call: TRBD1; v_call: TRBV5-1; clone_size: few
cdr3_aa: CASSVEAGSEETQYF; cdr3_nt: TGTGCCAGCAGCGTAGAAGCGGGCTCGGAGGAGACCCAGTACTTC; j_call: TRBJ2-5; cdr3_length: 15; d_call: NA; v_call: TRBV9; clone_size: few
cdr3_aa: CASSYSGGAANEQFF; cdr3_nt: TGTGCCAGCAGCTATAGCGGGGGGGCGGCCAATGAGCAGTTCTTC; j_call: TRBJ2-1; cdr3_length: 15; d_call: TRBD2; v_call: TRBV7-2; clone_size: few
cdr3_aa: CASSQDRLGGNTEAFF; cdr3_nt: TGTGCCAGCAGCCAAGATCGTCTCGGCGGCAACACTGAAGCTTTCTTT; j_call: TRBJ1-1; cdr3_length: 16; d_call: NA; v_call: TRBV5-5; clone_size: few
cdr3_aa: CASSGQGGTGELFF; cdr3_nt: TGTGCCAGCAGCGGACAGGGAGGCACCGGGGAGCTGTTTTTT; j_call: TRBJ2-2; cdr3_length: 14; d_call: TRBD1; v_call: TRBV2; clone_size: NA
cdr3_aa: CASRTGGYYGYTF; cdr3_nt: TGTGCCAGCAGAACAGGTGGTTACTATGGCTACACCTTC; j_call: TRBJ1-2; cdr3_length: 13; d_call: NA; v_call: TRBV2; clone_size: NA
cdr3_aa: CASSVGLTGELFF; cdr3_nt: TGTGCCAGCAGCGTGGGACTAACCGGGGAGCTGTTTTTT; j_call: TRBJ2-2; cdr3_length: 13; d_call: TRBD2; v_call: TRBV9; clone_size: NA
cdr3_aa: CASSLGQGGDQPQHF; cdr3_nt: TGTGCCAGCAGCTTAGGACAGGGCGGGGATCAGCCCCAGCATTTT; j_call: TRBJ1-5; cdr3_length: 15; d_call: TRBD1; v_call: TRBV7-2; clone_size: few
cdr3_aa: CASSLASGKGETQYF; cdr3_nt: TGTGCCAGCAGCTTGGCATCAGGGAAGGGAGAGACCCAGTACTTC; j_call: TRBJ2-5; cdr3_length: 15; d_call: NA; v_call: TRBV5-6; clone_size: NA
cdr3_aa: CASSFMGPNEKLFF; cdr3_nt: TGTGCCAGCAGTTTTATGGGGCCTAATGAAAAACTGTTTTTT; j_call: TRBJ1-4; cdr3_length: 14; d_call: NA; v_call: TRBV2; clone_size: few
cdr3_aa: CATSGLATSTDTQYF; cdr3_nt: TGTGCCACTTCGGGACTAGCCACTAGCACAGATACGCAGTATTTT; j_call: TRBJ2-3; cdr3_length: 15; d_call: TRBD2; v_call: TRBV10-3; clone_size: NA
cdr3_aa: CASSSLPASTGGVPYEQYF; cdr3_nt: TGTGCCAGCAGCTCCTTACCAGCCTCGACAGGGGGGGTTCCCTACGAGCAGTACTTC; j_call: TRBJ2-7; cdr3_length: 19; d_call: TRBD1; v_call: TRBV5-6; clone_size: NA
cdr3_aa: CASSQVVPGTGWRGEKLFF; cdr3_nt: TGCGCCAGCAGCCAAGTAGTACCCGGAACTGGCTGGAGGGGTGAAAAACTGTTTTTT; j_call: TRBJ1-4; cdr3_length: 19; d_call: NA; v_call: TRBV4-1; clone_size: few
cdr3_aa: CASSPTGNTGELFF; cdr3_nt: TGCGCCAGCAGCCCGACAGGGAACACCGGGGAGCTGTTTTTT; j_call: TRBJ2-2; cdr3_length: 14; d_call: NA; v_call: TRBV5-1; clone_size: few
cdr3_aa: CASSPALEETQYF; cdr3_nt: TGTGCCAGCTCACCAGCCCTCGAGGAGACCCAGTACTTC; j_call: TRBJ2-5; cdr3_length: 13; d_call: NA; v_call: TRBV18; clone_size: few
cdr3_aa: CSVDLRGTYNEQFF; cdr3_nt: TGCAGCGTTGATCTGCGGGGCACCTACAATGAGCAGTTCTTC; j_call: TRBJ2-1; cdr3_length: 14; d_call: NA; v_call: TRBV29-1; clone_size: NA
cdr3_aa: CASSWGTGLGGTGELFF; cdr3_nt: TGCGCCAGCAGCTGGGGGACAGGCCTAGGGGGCACCGGGGAGCTGTTTTTT; j_call: TRBJ2-2; cdr3_length: 17; d_call: TRBD1; v_call: TRBV5-1; clone_size: few
cdr3_aa: CASSLRLAGGAAEQYF; cdr3_nt: TGTGCGAGCAGCCTTCGACTAGCGGGGGGGGCAGCGGAGCAGTACTTC; j_call: TRBJ2-7; cdr3_length: 16; d_call: TRBD2; v_call: TRBV7-9; clone_size: few
cdr3_aa: CASRITGSNEQFF; cdr3_nt: TGTGCCAGCAGAATAACAGGGAGCAATGAGCAGTTCTTC; j_call: TRBJ2-1; cdr3_length: 13; d_call: NA; v_call: TRBV25-1; clone_size: NA
cdr3_aa: CASRENREGTSGYTF; cdr3_nt: TGTGCCAGCAGGGAGAACAGGGAAGGTACGAGTGGCTACACCTTC; j_call: TRBJ1-2; cdr3_length: 15; d_call: NA; v_call: TRBV6-4; clone_size: NA
cdr3_aa: CASSDGQAFYNSPLHF; cdr3_nt: TGTGCCAGCAGCGACGGACAGGCCTTCTATAATTCACCCCTCCACTTT; j_call: TRBJ1-6; cdr3_length: 16; d_call: TRBD1; v_call: TRBV9; clone_size: NA
cdr3_aa: CASSLQAGGTDTQYF; cdr3_nt: TGCGCCAGCAGCTTGCAAGCGGGGGGCACAGATACGCAGTATTTT; j_call: TRBJ2-3; cdr3_length: 15; d_call: TRBD2; v_call: TRBV5-1; clone_size: few
cdr3_aa: CASSLEGYSNQPQHF; cdr3_nt: TGTGCCAGTAGTTTGGAGGGATATAGCAATCAGCCCCAGCATTTT; j_call: TRBJ1-5; cdr3_length: 15; d_call: NA; v_call: TRBV19; clone_size: NA
cdr3_aa: CASRRGQGNGGGYTF; cdr3_nt: TGTGCCAGCAGAAGAGGACAGGGGAACGGGGGCGGCTACACCTTC; j_call: TRBJ1-2; cdr3_length: 15; d_call: TRBD1; v_call: TRBV27; clone_size: NA
cdr3_aa: CASSPDRGRSPLHF; cdr3_nt: TGTGCCAGCAGCCCCGACAGGGGCCGGTCACCCCTCCACTTT; j_call: TRBJ1-6; cdr3_length: 14; d_call: TRBD1; v_call: TRBV14; clone_size: few
cdr3_aa: CASATTGLSTGELFF; cdr3_nt: TGCGCCAGCGCAACCACAGGGTTGAGCACCGGGGAGCTGTTTTTT; j_call: TRBJ2-2; cdr3_length: 15; d_call: NA; v_call: TRBV5-1; clone_size: NA
cdr3_aa: CATGETDRVAFF; cdr3_nt: TGTGCCACCGGAGAGACTGACAGGGTAGCTTTCTTT; j_call: TRBJ1-1; cdr3_length: 12; d_call: TRBD1; v_call: TRBV10-3; clone_size: few
cdr3_aa: CASSFAGTSGYEQYF; cdr3_nt: TGTGCCAGCAGTTTCGCCGGGACTAGCGGATACGAGCAGTACTTC; j_call: TRBJ2-7; cdr3_length: 15; d_call: TRBD2; v_call: TRBV27; clone_size: few
cdr3_aa: CASSPTGQGSSYEQYF; cdr3_nt: TGTGCCAGCTCACCTACAGGACAGGGAAGCTCCTACGAGCAGTACTTC; j_call: TRBJ2-7; cdr3_length: 16; d_call: TRBD1; v_call: TRBV18; clone_size: NA
cdr3_aa: CASSRDFNTGELFF; cdr3_nt: TGTGCCAGCAGTAGGGACTTCAACACCGGGGAGCTGTTTTTT; j_call: TRBJ2-2; cdr3_length: 14; d_call: NA; v_call: TRBV6-1; clone_size: NA
cdr3_aa: CASSSGVGAEAFF; cdr3_nt: TGTGCCAGCAGCTCGGGGGTGGGTGCTGAAGCTTTCTTT; j_call: TRBJ1-1; cdr3_length: 13; d_call: NA; v_call: TRBV9; clone_size: few
cdr3_aa: CASSQGGLAQETQYF; cdr3_nt: TGTGCCAGCAGCCAAGGGGGACTAGCGCAAGAGACCCAGTACTTC; j_call: TRBJ2-5; cdr3_length: 15; d_call: TRBD2; v_call: TRBV2; clone_size: NA
cdr3_aa: CASSRRQGPNTGELFF; cdr3_nt: TGTGCCAGCAGCCGAAGACAGGGTCCTAACACCGGGGAGCTGTTTTTT; j_call: TRBJ2-2; cdr3_length: 16; d_call: TRBD1; v_call: TRBV5-4; clone_size: NA
cdr3_aa: CSVEKQRGGSLPDTQYF; cdr3_nt: TGCAGCGTTGAGAAGCAGCGGGGGGGCAGTTTGCCAGATACGCAGTATTTT; j_call: TRBJ2-3; cdr3_length: 17; d_call: TRBD2; v_call: TRBV29-1; clone_size: few
cdr3_aa: CASSLVGEVSNQPQHF; cdr3_nt: TGTGCCAGCAGCTTGGTTGGGGAGGTGAGCAATCAGCCCCAGCATTTT; j_call: TRBJ1-5; cdr3_length: 16; d_call: NA; v_call: TRBV5-8; clone_size: NA
cdr3_aa: CASSPQGPTEAFF; cdr3_nt: TGTGCCAGCAGCCCCCAGGGGCCCACTGAAGCTTTCTTT; j_call: TRBJ1-1; cdr3_length: 13; d_call: NA; v_call: TRBV6-4; clone_size: NA
cdr3_aa: CASSVGPSGTQYF; cdr3_nt: TGTGCCAGCAGCGTAGGGCCGTCGGGTACGCAGTATTTT; j_call: TRBJ2-3; cdr3_length: 13; d_call: NA; v_call: TRBV9; clone_size: few
cdr3_aa: CASSATGTGATNEKLFF; cdr3_nt: TGCGCCAGCAGCGCCACCGGGACAGGCGCAACTAATGAAAAACTGTTTTTT; j_call: TRBJ1-4; cdr3_length: 17; d_call: TRBD1; v_call: TRBV4-1; clone_size: few
cdr3_aa: CASSPDNSANYGYTF; cdr3_nt: TGTGCCAGCTCACCAGACAACTCAGCTAACTATGGCTACACCTTC; j_call: TRBJ1-2; cdr3_length: 15; d_call: NA; v_call: TRBV18; clone_size: NA
cdr3_aa: CASSQAQTAYEQYF; cdr3_nt: TGCGCCAGCAGCCAAGCCCAGACAGCCTACGAGCAGTACTTC; j_call: TRBJ2-7; cdr3_length: 14; d_call: NA; v_call: TRBV4-1; clone_size: NA
cdr3_aa: CASGVSGGNEQFF; cdr3_nt: TGTGCCAGTGGGGTATCCGGGGGCAATGAGCAGTTCTTC; j_call: TRBJ2-1; cdr3_length: 13; d_call: NA; v_call: TRBV19; clone_size: few
cdr3_aa: CASSATGTGGTFF; cdr3_nt: TGTGCCAGTAGTGCAACCGGGACAGGGGGAACTTTCTTT; j_call: TRBJ1-1; cdr3_length: 13; d_call: TRBD1; v_call: TRBV19; clone_size: few
cdr3_aa: CASSKAKRGNRGTTEAFF; cdr3_nt: TGTGCCAGCAGCAAAGCGAAACGAGGAAACAGGGGCACCACTGAAGCTTTCTTT; j_call: TRBJ1-1; cdr3_length: 18; d_call: NA; v_call: TRBV21-1; clone_size: NA
cdr3_aa: CASRRDSGGAADTQYF; cdr3_nt: TGTGCCAGTAGGAGGGATAGCGGGGGGGCAGCAGATACGCAGTATTTT; j_call: TRBJ2-3; cdr3_length: 16; d_call: TRBD2; v_call: TRBV19; clone_size: NA
cdr3_aa: CASTLMTGTNYGYTF; cdr3_nt: TGTGCCAGTACCCTAATGACAGGAACTAACTATGGCTACACCTTC; j_call: TRBJ1-2; cdr3_length: 15; d_call: NA; v_call: TRBV19; clone_size: NA
cdr3_aa: CASSPLGQGSNYGYTF; cdr3_nt: TGTGCCAGCTCACCTCTGGGGCAGGGGTCTAACTATGGCTACACCTTC; j_call: TRBJ1-2; cdr3_length: 16; d_call: NA; v_call: TRBV18; clone_size: NA
cdr3_aa: CASSTYTSSGNTIYF; cdr3_nt: TGTGCCAGTAGTACTTACACCTCCTCTGGAAACACCATATATTTT; j_call: TRBJ1-3; cdr3_length: 15; d_call: NA; v_call: TRBV19; clone_size: few
cdr3_aa: CASSQDPGGEETQYF; cdr3_nt: TGTGCCAGCAGCCAAGATCCAGGCGGGGAAGAGACCCAGTACTTC; j_call: TRBJ2-5; cdr3_length: 15; d_call: NA; v_call: TRBV4-2; clone_size: few
cdr3_aa: CASSIMDRVHGYTF; cdr3_nt: TGTGCCAGTAGTATCATGGACAGGGTACATGGCTACACCTTC; j_call: TRBJ1-2; cdr3_length: 14; d_call: TRBD1; v_call: TRBV19; clone_size: few
cdr3_aa: CASSLASKGLNTGELFF; cdr3_nt: TGTGCCAGCAGCTTAGCGTCTAAGGGACTGAACACCGGGGAGCTGTTTTTT; j_call: TRBJ2-2; cdr3_length: 17; d_call: NA; v_call: TRBV11-2; clone_size: few
cdr3_aa: CASSDSYNSPLHF; cdr3_nt: TGTGCCAGCAGCGACAGCTATAATTCACCCCTCCACTTT; j_call: TRBJ1-6; cdr3_length: 13; d_call: NA; v_call: TRBV5-6; clone_size: few
cdr3_aa: CASRMTGGNEKLFF; cdr3_nt: TGTGCCAGCAGAATGACAGGGGGCAATGAAAAACTGTTTTTT; j_call: TRBJ1-4; cdr3_length: 14; d_call: TRBD1; v_call: TRBV7-9; clone_size: few